Presented here are 32 T cell receptor beta chains from one specimen sequenced in a study of somatic mutations in cytotoxic T cells in rheumatoid arthritis. Method: immunoSEQ multiplex PCR; TCRdb's copy keeps in-frame clones and lacks some. The sample yields about 15,000 clones, around 74% seen once. Sequenced: CD8+ T cells sorted from blood. The receptors originated from an adult with rheumatoid arthritis.

This chain links TRBV16 with TRBJ1-1; tentative D call: TRBD1 (6 bases). Germline V lookup: CDR1 KGHSY, CDR2 FQNENV. This CDR3 has 13 amino acids. Trimming removed 0 bases from V and 6 bases from J, with 8 bases in between. The CDR3 region is CASSQSGGAEAFF. The CDR3 nucleotides read TGTGCCAGCAGCCAATCGGGGGGCGCTGAAGCTTTCTTT.

The rearrangement uses TRBV27 and TRBJ1-1; no clear D. CDR3 length: 16 residues. Germline V gene sequence: CDR1 MNHEY, CDR2 SMNVEV (reference sequence). V lost 5 bases, J lost 0 bases, and 16 bases lay in between. CDR3 sequence (DNA): TGTGCCAGCAGTATTACCGGTTTACTTATGAACACTGAAGCTTTCTTT. Translation: CASSITGLLMNTEAFF.

The V gene is TRBV9, the J gene TRBJ2-3; 8 bases are shared with TRBD2. The CDR3 has 16 residues. Looked up from germline, CDR1 is SGDLS and CDR2 is YYNGEE. The ends lost 3 bases at V and 1 base at J; junction bases unmatched: 7. The CDR3 DNA reads as TGTGCCAGCAGCGCTTCGGGGGGGCCCGGCACAGATACGCAGTATTTT. Translated: CASSASGGPGTDTQYF.

The V gene is TRBV5-6, the J gene TRBJ1-1, with D hard to call. Deletions cut 3 bases from V and 3 bases from J, with 15 bases between. The germline V gene encodes CDR1 SGHDT and CDR2 YYEEEE. This CDR3 spans 15 amino acids. The CDR3 nucleotides read TGTGCCAGCAGCTCGAGGGCCGAAAGGGACACTGAAGCTTTCTTT. Its translation is CASSSRAERDTEAFF.

The genes are TRBV13 and TRBJ1-1; no clear D. V lost 3 bases and J 7 bases, leaving 12 bases between the germline ends. Per germline, CDR1 PRHDT and CDR2 FYEKMQ (reference sequence). This CDR3 has 13 amino acids. CDR3: CASSLLPGGEAFF. CDR3 nucleotides: TGTGCCAGCAGCTTGTTGCCGGGCGGTGAAGCTTTCTTT.

The chain has TRBV6-5 and TRBJ2-7; D possibly corresponds to TRBD1 (6 bases). Trimming stripped 0 bases from V and 5 bases from J, with 11 bases between. The CDR3 loop spans 14 amino acids. CDR1 and CDR2 from the germline V gene are MNHEY and SVGAGI. The CDR3: CASSYSPDSHEQYF. The CDR3 bases are TGTGCCAGCAGTTACTCCCCGGACAGCCACGAGCAGTACTTC.

This clone appeared a single time. This chain joins TRBV27 and TRBJ2-1; D call uncertain. Germline CDR1 is MNHEY and CDR2 is SMNVEV (reference sequence). CDR3 length: 14 amino acids. Trimming took off 5 bases at V and 8 bases at J, with 16 bases between the two ends. The CDR3 reads CASSKPGWPDEQFF. The DNA for the CDR3 is TGTGCCAGCAGTAAACCGGGCTGGCCCGATGAGCAGTTCTTC.

This clone was counted a few times. The rearrangement uses TRBV5-6 and TRBJ1-2, with unresolved D. V dropped 3 bases and J dropped 4 bases, with 13 bases sitting between them. From germline, CDR1 is SGHDT and CDR2 YYEEEE. The CDR3 runs 14 residues. The CDR3 here is CASSSGLSGYGYTF. The CDR3 bases are TGTGCCAGCAGCTCGGGCCTTTCAGGCTATGGCTACACCTTC.

The chain has TRBV9 and TRBJ2-1; D might be TRBD2 (6 bases). The CDR3 length is 15 residues. Trimming shortened V by 4 bases and J by 2 bases, and 13 bases separated the two germline ends. Per the germline V gene, CDR1 is SGDLS and CDR2 is YYNGEE. CDR3: CASSPGSGAYNEQFF. As DNA, the CDR3 is TGTGCCAGCAGCCCGGGGTCGGGGGCCTACAATGAGCAGTTCTTC.

This clone was picked up one time. The chain employs TRBV4-2 and TRBJ2-2; D is ambiguous. V lost 4 bases and J 2 bases, leaving 2 bases between the germline ends. The CDR3 runs 12 residues. Germline lookup yields CDR1 LGHNA and CDR2 YNFKEQ. The CDR3: CASSPNTGELFF. DNA for the CDR3: TGTGCCAGCAGCCCTAACACCGGGGAGCTGTTTTTT.

This clone was seen a single time. The chain couples TRBV5-1 to TRBJ1-5; D ambiguous. The length of the CDR3 is 14 residues. Germline V gives CDR1 SGHRS, CDR2 YFSETQ. V was pared by 0 bases and J by 8 bases, with 12 bases between. CDR3 region: CASSLEEGGKPQHF. CDR3 coding DNA: TGCGCCAGCAGCTTGGAGGAGGGAGGGAAGCCCCAGCATTTT.

About this clone itself: Other DNA sequences in this sample translate to the same CDR3. The V call is TRBV29-1, the J call TRBJ2-3; D unresolved. Germline values: CDR1 SQVTM, CDR2 ANQGSEA. This CDR3 has 11 amino acids. The V end was cut by 6 bases, the J end by 2 bases, with 6 bases between. CDR3 sequence: CSVSLTDTQYF. Here the CDR3 DNA reads TGCAGCGTAAGCCTCACAGATACGCAGTATTTT.

This chain uses TRBV2 with TRBJ2-7; the D gene could be TRBD1 or TRBD2 (5 bases each). This CDR3 has 11 residues. Trimming pared 8 bases from V and 4 bases from J, leaving 9 bases between. In germline, CDR1 is SNHLY, CDR2 FYNNEI. The CDR3 protein is CASYGGYEQYF. Written as DNA, the CDR3 is TGTGCCAGCTATGGGGGTTACGAGCAGTACTTC.

The chain couples TRBV19 to TRBJ1-2; D not resolved. This CDR3 contains 13 residues. Looked up from germline, CDR1 is LNHDA and CDR2 is SQIVND (reference sequence). Trimming took 7 bases from V and 5 from J, leaving 14 bases between them. DNA for the CDR3: TGTGCCAGTACTAGGACCCAGTGGTATGGCTACACCTTC. Protein sequence: CASTRTQWYGYTF.

The table lists this clone with a few counts. The chain employs TRBV27 and TRBJ1-6; unclear D gene. The CDR3 contains 14 residues. From germline, CDR1 is MNHEY and CDR2 SMNVEV (reference sequence). V was trimmed by 4 bases and J by 0 bases, leaving 4 bases between them. The CDR3 sequence: CASSSLSYNSPLHF. CDR3 DNA: TGTGCCAGCAGTTCACTCTCCTATAATTCACCCCTCCACTTT.

The genes are TRBV5-1 and TRBJ2-1; 9 bases line up with TRBD2. CDR3 length: 15 residues. Germline values: CDR1 SGHRS, CDR2 YFSETQ. The V segment lost 1 base and the J segment 6 bases; nucleotides outside the gene matches: 5. CDR3 loop: CASSLWSSGGNEQFF. CDR3 bases: TGCGCCAGCAGCTTGTGGAGTAGCGGGGGCAATGAGCAGTTCTTC. The variable domain in full, completed from reference TRBV5-1 and TRBJ2-1, reads KAGVTQTPRYLIKTRGQQVTLSCSPISGHRSVSWYQQTPGQGLQFLFEYFSETQRNKGNFPGRFSGRQFSNSRSEMNVSTLELGDSALYLCASSLWSSGGNEQFFGPGTRLTVL.

The J gene is TRBJ2-5, the V gene TRBV5-5; a weak D match, TRBD2 (5 bases). The CDR3 is 14 residues long. Trimming stripped 4 bases from V and 5 bases from J, with 15 bases between. Looked up from germline, CDR1 is SGHKS and CDR2 is YYEKEE (reference sequence). CDR3 residues: CASSRGGIRETQYF. The CDR3 nucleotides read TGTGCCAGCAGCCGAGGAGGCATCAGGGAGACCCAGTACTTC.

V usage is TRBV19 and J usage is TRBJ1-2, with D possibly matching TRBD1 (6 bases). The V end was cut by 4 bases, the J end by 4 bases, with 13 bases between. The CDR3 loop spans 14 amino acids. The germline V gene encodes CDR1 LNHDA and CDR2 SQIVND (reference sequence). The CDR3 loop is CASSTGQFGYGYTF. CDR3 DNA: TGTGCCAGTAGTACCGGACAGTTTGGCTATGGCTACACCTTC.

The CDR3 region is CATSSIDTVEMNTEAFF. CDR3 nucleotides: TGTGCCACCAGCAGCATCGACACGGTCGAAATGAACACTGAAGCTTTCTTT. This rearrangement joins TRBV15 to TRBJ1-1; D unclear. Deletions cut 3 bases from V and 0 bases from J, with 17 bases between. The CDR3 consists of 17 residues. Germline-derived CDR1 and CDR2 are LNHNV and YYDKDF (reference sequence).

This clone was detected only a few times. The rearrangement links TRBV12-5 to TRBJ1-5, with a possible D match to TRBD1 (5 bases). Germline CDR1 LGHNT, CDR2 FRNRAP. This CDR3 region has 14 residues. The V end was cut by 3 bases, the J end by 5 bases, with 11 bases between. Here the CDR3 DNA reads TGTGCTAGTGGTTTAGGGACGGATGATCAGCCCCAGCATTTT. Its protein product is CASGLGTDDQPQHF.

This clone was recorded once. The V gene is TRBV2, the J gene TRBJ2-7, with 7 bases that match TRBD1. Germline V gene sequence: CDR1 SNHLY, CDR2 FYNNEI. This CDR3 has 16 residues. Losses at the gene ends were 3 bases for V and 2 bases for J; bases not matched to a gene: 10. The CDR3 nucleotides are TGTGCCAGCAGTGAGAGGACAGGACCGACCGCCTACGAGCAGTACGTC. It translates to CASSERTGPTAYEQYV.

The chain has TRBV4-1 and TRBJ1-1, with TRBD1 as a possible D gene (5 bases). The CDR3 has 15 residues. Germline-derived CDR1 and CDR2 are MGHRA and YSYEKL. V lost 3 bases, J lost 5 bases, and 16 bases lay in between. This CDR3 is CASSQEQVAGTEAFF. The DNA for the CDR3 is TGCGCCAGCAGCCAGGAACAGGTCGCGGGTACTGAAGCTTTCTTT.

The chain links TRBV4-1 to TRBJ2-1; TRBD2 matches at 11 bases. Germline CDR1 reads MGHRA; CDR2 reads YSYEKL. Unmatched junction bases numbered 4, after V lost 5 bases and J lost 4 bases. This CDR3 region has 15 residues. CDR3 in DNA: TGCGCCAGCAGCTCGGGACTAGCGGCGTACAATGAGCAGTTCTTC. This encodes CASSSGLAAYNEQFF.

The chain recombines TRBV18 with TRBJ2-1, with D perhaps matching TRBD2 (5 bases). The CDR3 is 13 amino acids. Per germline, CDR1 KGHSH and CDR2 LQKENI. Trimming removed 3 bases at V and 8 bases at J, with 11 bases between. The CDR3: CASSPSAADEQFF. In nucleotides, the CDR3 is TGTGCCAGCTCACCTTCCGCAGCGGATGAGCAGTTCTTC.

V and J are TRBV14 and TRBJ2-1; D is tentatively TRBD1 or TRBD2 (5 bases each). CDR3 length: 13 amino acids. V lost 4 bases and J lost 5, with 9 bases in between. The germline gives CDR1 SGHDN, CDR2 FVKESK. This CDR3 reads CASSPGTHNEQFF. The CDR3 DNA follows: TGTGCCAGCAGCCCAGGGACCCACAATGAGCAGTTCTTC.

The chain is built from TRBV6-4 and TRBJ2-7; D call uncertain. The CDR3 extends over 13 amino acids. V was trimmed by 0 bases and J by 0 bases, leaving 3 bases between them. Per germline, CDR1 MRHNA and CDR2 SNTAGT. The CDR3 reads CASSDSNSYEQYV. DNA of the CDR3: TGTGCCAGCAGTGACTCTAACTCCTACGAGCAGTACGTC.

The chain links TRBV29-1 to TRBJ2-4, with D perhaps matching TRBD2 (6 bases). V lost 5 bases, J lost 0 bases, and 8 bases lay in between. The CDR3 is 13 amino acids. CDR1 is SQVTM, CDR2 ANQGSEA, per germline. The CDR3 protein is CSVSGLAKNIQYF. The CDR3 DNA reads TGCAGCGTTAGCGGGCTAGCCAAAAACATTCAGTACTTC.

This clone was found a few times. The chain uses TRBV4-1 and TRBJ1-1; unclear D gene. The CDR3 spans 14 residues. V gave up 4 bases and J gave up 0 bases, with 9 bases separating them. Looked up from germline, CDR1 is MGHRA and CDR2 is YSYEKL. CDR3: CASSPSSMNTEAFF. In DNA form, the CDR3 reads TGCGCCAGCAGCCCGAGCTCAATGAACACTGAAGCTTTCTTT.

The chain employs TRBV27 and TRBJ1-1, with D tentatively TRBD1 (6 bases). Per germline, CDR1 MNHEY and CDR2 SMNVEV (reference sequence). This CDR3 contains 13 residues. V was shortened by 2 bases and J by 8 bases, with 12 bases between the two germline ends. In DNA form, the CDR3 reads TGTGCCAGCAGTTTAGGGGGGGCCAACGAAGCTTTCTTT. Translating it yields CASSLGGANEAFF.

The J gene is TRBJ2-2, the V gene TRBV7-7; D remains ambiguous. Trimming stripped 1 base from V and 0 bases from J, with 3 bases between. The CDR3 consists of 14 residues. In germline, CDR1 is SSHAT, CDR2 FNYEAQ (reference sequence). This CDR3 reads CASSLVANTGELFF. The CDR3 bases are TGTGCCAGCAGCTTAGTTGCGAACACCGGGGAGCTGTTTTTT.

This clone was counted a few times. The chain carries TRBV7-2 and TRBJ2-3, with D possibly being TRBD2 (6 bases). Germline lookup yields CDR1 SGHTA and CDR2 FQGNSA. With 0 bases removed from V and 3 bases from J, the gap between germline ends came to 7 bases. The CDR3 is 14 residues long. In DNA, the CDR3 is TGTGCCAGCAGCTTAGCGGGGGGTACAGATACGCAGTATTTT. Its protein product is CASSLAGGTDTQYF.

The chain links TRBV27 to TRBJ1-2; D may be TRBD1 (5 bases). CDR1 is MNHEY, CDR2 SMNVEV, per germline (reference sequence). V lost 3 bases and J lost 4, with 9 bases in between. CDR3 length equals 13 residues. CDR3 sequence reads: CASSLIGTYGYTF. CDR3 nucleotides: TGTGCCAGCAGTTTGATCGGGACCTATGGCTACACCTTC.